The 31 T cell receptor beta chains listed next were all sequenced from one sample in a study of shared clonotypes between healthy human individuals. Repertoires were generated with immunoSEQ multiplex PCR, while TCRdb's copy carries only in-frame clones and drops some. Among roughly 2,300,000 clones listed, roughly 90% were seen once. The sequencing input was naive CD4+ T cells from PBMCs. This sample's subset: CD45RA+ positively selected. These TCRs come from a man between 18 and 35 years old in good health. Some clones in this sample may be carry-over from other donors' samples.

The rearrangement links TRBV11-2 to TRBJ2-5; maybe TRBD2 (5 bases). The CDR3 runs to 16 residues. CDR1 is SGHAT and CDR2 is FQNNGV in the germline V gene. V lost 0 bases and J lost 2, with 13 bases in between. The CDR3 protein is CASSLDTGFPQETQYF. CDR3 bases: TGTGCCAGCAGCTTAGATACGGGGTTCCCACAAGAGACCCAGTACTTC.

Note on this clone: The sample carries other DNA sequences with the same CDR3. The CDR3 DNA follows: TGTGCCAGCAGTCTCTCGATGGGCGAGCAGTACTTC. Amino acids: CASSLSMGEQYF. The genes are TRBV28 and TRBJ2-7; D is unresolved. The CDR3 has 12 residues. V gave up 5 bases and J gave up 6 bases, with 11 bases separating them. The germline gives CDR1 MDHEN, CDR2 SYDVKM.

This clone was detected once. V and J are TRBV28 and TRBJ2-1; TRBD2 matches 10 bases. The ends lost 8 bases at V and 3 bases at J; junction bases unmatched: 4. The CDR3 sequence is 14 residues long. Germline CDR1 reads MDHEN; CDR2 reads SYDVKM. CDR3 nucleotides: TGTGCCAGCCTAACTAGCGGGGACTACAATGAGCAGTTCTTC. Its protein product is CASLTSGDYNEQFF.

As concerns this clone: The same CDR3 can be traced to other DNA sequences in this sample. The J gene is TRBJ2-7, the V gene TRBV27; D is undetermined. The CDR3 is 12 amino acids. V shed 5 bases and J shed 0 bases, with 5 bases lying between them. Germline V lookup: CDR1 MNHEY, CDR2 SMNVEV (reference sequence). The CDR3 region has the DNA TGTGCCAGCAGTCCAAACTCCTACGAGCAGTACTTC. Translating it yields CASSPNSYEQYF.

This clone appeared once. In DNA form, the CDR3 reads TGTGCCAGCAGCTCGGGACTAGCGTACGGGGAGCTGTTTTTT. It yields the protein CASSSGLAYGELFF. The gene calls are TRBV11-2 and TRBJ2-2, with TRBD2 matching over 10 bases. V was clipped by 4 bases and J by 7 bases; unmatched bases: 3. CDR3 size: 14 residues. Germline CDR1 reads SGHAT; CDR2 reads FQNNGV.

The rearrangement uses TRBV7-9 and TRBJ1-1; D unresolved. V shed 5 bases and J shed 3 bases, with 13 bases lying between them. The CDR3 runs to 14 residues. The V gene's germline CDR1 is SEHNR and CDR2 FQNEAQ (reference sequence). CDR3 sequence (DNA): TGTGCCAGCAGCACAGACATAACGGACACTGAAGCTTTCTTT. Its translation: CASSTDITDTEAFF. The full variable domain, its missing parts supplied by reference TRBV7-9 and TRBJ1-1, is DTGVSQNPRHKITKRGQNVTFRCDPISEHNRLYWYRQTLGQGPEFLTYFQNEAQLEKSRLLSDRFSAERPKGSFSTLEIQRTEQGDSAMYLCASSTDITDTEAFFGQGTRLTVV.

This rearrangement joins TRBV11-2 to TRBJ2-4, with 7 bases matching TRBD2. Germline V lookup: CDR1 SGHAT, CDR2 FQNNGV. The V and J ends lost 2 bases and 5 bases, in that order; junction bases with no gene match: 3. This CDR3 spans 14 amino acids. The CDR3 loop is CASSLPGGENIQYF. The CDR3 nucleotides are TGTGCCAGCAGCTTACCGGGGGGTGAAAACATTCAGTACTTC.

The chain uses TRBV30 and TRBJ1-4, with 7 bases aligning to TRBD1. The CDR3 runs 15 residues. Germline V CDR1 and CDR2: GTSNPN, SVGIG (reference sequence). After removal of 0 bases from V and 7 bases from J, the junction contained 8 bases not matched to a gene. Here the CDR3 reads CAWSVGGFRGEKLFF. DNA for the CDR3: TGTGCCTGGAGTGTAGGGGGCTTCCGCGGTGAAAAACTGTTTTTT. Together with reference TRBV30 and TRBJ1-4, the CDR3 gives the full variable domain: SQTIHQWPATLVQPVGSPLSLECTVEGTSNPNLYWYRQAAGRGLQLLFYSVGIGQISSEVPQNLSASRPQDRQFILSSKKLLLSDSGFYLCAWSVGGFRGEKLFFGSGTQLSVL.

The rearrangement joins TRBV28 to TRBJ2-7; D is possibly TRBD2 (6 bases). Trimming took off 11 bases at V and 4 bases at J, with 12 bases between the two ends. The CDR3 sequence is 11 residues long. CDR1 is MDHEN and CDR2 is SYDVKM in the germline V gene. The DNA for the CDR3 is TGTGCCGCCAGGACTAATTACGAGCAGTACTTC. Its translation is CAARTNYEQYF.

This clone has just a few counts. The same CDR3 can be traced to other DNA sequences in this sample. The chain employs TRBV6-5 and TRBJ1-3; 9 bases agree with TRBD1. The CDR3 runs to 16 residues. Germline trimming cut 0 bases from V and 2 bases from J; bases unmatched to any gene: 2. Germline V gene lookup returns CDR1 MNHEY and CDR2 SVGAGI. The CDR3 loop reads CASSYSGTGTGNTIYF. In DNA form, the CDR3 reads TGTGCCAGCAGTTACTCCGGGACAGGGACTGGAAACACCATATATTTT.

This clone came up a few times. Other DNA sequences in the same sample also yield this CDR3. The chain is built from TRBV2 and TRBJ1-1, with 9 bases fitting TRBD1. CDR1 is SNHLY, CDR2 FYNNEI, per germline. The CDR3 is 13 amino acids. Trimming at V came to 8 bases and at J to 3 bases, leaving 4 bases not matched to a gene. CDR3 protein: CASRGDRDTEAFF. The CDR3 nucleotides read TGTGCCAGCCGAGGGGACAGGGACACTGAAGCTTTCTTT.

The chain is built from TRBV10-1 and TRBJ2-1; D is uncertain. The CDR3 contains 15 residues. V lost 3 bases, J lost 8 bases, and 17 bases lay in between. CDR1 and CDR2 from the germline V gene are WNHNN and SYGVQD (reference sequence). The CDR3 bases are TGCGCCAGCAGTGAAGAGCGTTTGGGGTCGGATGAGCAGTTCTTC. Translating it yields CASSEERLGSDEQFF.

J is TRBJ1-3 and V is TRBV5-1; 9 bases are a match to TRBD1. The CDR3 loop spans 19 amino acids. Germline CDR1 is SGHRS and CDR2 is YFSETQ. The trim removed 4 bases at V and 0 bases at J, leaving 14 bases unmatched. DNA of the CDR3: TGCGCCAGCAGCCCCCTCTTGTTGGACAGGGGAAGCTCTGGAAACACCATATATTTT. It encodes CASSPLLLDRGSSGNTIYF. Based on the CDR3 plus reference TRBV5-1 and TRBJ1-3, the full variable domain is KAGVTQTPRYLIKTRGQQVTLSCSPISGHRSVSWYQQTPGQGLQFLFEYFSETQRNKGNFPGRFSGRQFSNSRSEMNVSTLELGDSALYLCASSPLLLDRGSSGNTIYFGEGSWLTVV.

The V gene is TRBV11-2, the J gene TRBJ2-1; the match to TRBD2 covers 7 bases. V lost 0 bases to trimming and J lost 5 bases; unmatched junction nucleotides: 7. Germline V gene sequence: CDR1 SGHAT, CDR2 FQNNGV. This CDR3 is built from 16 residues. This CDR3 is CASSLEGAGLDNEQFF. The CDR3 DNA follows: TGTGCCAGCAGCTTAGAGGGAGCGGGATTGGACAATGAGCAGTTCTTC.

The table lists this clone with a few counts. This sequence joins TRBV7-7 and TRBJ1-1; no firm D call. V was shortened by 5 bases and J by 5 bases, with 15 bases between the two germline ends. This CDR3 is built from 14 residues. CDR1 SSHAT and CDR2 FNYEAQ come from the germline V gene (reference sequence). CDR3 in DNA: TGTGCCAGCAGCCCGTGGGATAGGAGGACTGAAGCTTTCTTT. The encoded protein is CASSPWDRRTEAFF.

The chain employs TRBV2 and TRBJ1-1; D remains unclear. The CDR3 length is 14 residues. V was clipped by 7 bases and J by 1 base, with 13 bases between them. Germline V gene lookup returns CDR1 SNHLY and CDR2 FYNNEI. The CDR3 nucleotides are TGTGCCAGCACACCTCTCCGGGGGAACACTGAAGCTTTCTTT. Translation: CASTPLRGNTEAFF.

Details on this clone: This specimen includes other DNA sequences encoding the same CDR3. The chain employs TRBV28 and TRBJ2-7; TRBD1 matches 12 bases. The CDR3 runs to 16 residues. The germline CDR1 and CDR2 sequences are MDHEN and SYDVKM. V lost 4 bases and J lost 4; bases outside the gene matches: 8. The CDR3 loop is CASSSPGTGGGYEQYF. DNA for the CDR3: TGTGCCAGCAGTTCTCCCGGGACAGGGGGCGGGTACGAGCAGTACTTC.

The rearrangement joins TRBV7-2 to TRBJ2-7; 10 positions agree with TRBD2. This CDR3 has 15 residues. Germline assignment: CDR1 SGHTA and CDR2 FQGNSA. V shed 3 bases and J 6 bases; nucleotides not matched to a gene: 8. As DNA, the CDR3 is TGTGCCAGCAGCTTGGTTCTAGCGGGAGCTGTCGAGCAGTACTTC. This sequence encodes CASSLVLAGAVEQYF.

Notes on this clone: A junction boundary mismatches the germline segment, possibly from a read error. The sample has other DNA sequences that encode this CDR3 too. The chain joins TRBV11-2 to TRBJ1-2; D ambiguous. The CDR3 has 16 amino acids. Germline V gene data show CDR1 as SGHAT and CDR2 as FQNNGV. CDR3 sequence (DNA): TGTGCCAGTAGCTCTCCGAAAAGGACTCCTAACTATGGCTACACCTTC. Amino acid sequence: CASSSPKRTPNYGYTF. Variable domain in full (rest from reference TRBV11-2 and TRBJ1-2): EAGVAQSPRYKIIEKRQSVAFWCNPISGHATLYWYQQILGQGPKLLIQFQNNGVVDDSQLPKDRFSAERLKGVDSTLKIQPAKLEDSAVYLCASSSPKRTPNYGYTFGSGTRLTVV.

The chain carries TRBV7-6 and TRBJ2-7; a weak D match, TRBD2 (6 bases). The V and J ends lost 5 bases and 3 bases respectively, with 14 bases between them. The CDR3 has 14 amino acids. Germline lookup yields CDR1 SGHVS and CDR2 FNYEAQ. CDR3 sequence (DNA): TGTGCCAGCAGCCCGACCGGGGGAATCTACGAGCAGTACTTC. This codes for CASSPTGGIYEQYF.

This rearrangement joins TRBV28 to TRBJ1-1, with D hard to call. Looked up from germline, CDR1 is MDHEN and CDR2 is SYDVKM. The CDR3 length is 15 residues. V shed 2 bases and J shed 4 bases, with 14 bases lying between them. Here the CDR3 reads CASSLPRFEGTEAFF. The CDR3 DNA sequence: TGTGCCAGCAGTTTACCTCGATTTGAAGGCACTGAAGCTTTCTTT. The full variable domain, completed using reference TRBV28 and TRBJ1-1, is DVKVTQSSRYLVKRTGEKVFLECVQDMDHENMFWYRQDPGLGLRLIYFSYDVKMKEKGDIPEGYSVSREKKERFSLILESASTNQTSMYLCASSLPRFEGTEAFFGQGTRLTVV.

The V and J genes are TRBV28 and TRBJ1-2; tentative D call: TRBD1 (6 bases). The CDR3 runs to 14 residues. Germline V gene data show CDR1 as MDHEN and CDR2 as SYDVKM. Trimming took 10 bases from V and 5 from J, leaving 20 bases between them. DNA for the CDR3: TGTGCCACCAGGATACAGGGAGGGGGGTATGGCTACACCTTC. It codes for CATRIQGGGYGYTF.

CDR3 sequence: CAISERQGPTEAFF. Here the CDR3 DNA reads TGTGCCATCAGTGAGCGACAGGGCCCCACTGAAGCTTTCTTT. This rearrangement joins TRBV10-3 to TRBJ1-1, with 7 bases aligning to TRBD1. The CDR3 spans 14 residues. Germline V gene lookup returns CDR1 ENHRY and CDR2 SYGVKD. V shed 2 bases, J shed 4 bases, and the junction held 4 bases outside the gene matches.

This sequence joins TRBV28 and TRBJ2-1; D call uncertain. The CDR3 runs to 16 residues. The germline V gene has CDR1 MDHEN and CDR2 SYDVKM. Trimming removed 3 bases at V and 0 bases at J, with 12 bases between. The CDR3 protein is CASSFEELSSYNEQFF. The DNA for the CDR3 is TGTGCCAGCAGTTTTGAAGAGTTAAGCTCCTACAATGAGCAGTTCTTC.

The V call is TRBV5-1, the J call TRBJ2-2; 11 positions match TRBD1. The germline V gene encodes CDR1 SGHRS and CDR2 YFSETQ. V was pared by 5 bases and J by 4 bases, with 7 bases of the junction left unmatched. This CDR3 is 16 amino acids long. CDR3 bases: TGCGCCAGCAGGTCGCCCGGGACAGGGGGCACCGGGGAGCTGTTTTTT. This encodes CASRSPGTGGTGELFF.

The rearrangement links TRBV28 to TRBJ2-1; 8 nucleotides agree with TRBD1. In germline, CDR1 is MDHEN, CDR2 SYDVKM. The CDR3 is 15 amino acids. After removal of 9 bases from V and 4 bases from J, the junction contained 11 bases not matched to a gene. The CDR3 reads CASPPPGQVYNEQFF. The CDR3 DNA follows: TGTGCCAGTCCCCCGCCGGGACAGGTGTACAATGAGCAGTTCTTC.

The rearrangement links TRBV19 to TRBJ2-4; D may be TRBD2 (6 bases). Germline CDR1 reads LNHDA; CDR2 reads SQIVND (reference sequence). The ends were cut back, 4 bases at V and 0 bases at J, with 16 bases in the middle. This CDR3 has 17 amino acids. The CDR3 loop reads CASSTGWGELAKNIQYF. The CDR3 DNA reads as TGTGCCAGTAGTACCGGGTGGGGGGAGCTAGCCAAAAACATTCAGTACTTC.

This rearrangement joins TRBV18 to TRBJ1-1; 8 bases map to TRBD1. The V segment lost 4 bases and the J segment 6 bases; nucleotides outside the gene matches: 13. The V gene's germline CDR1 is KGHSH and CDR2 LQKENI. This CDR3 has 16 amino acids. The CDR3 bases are TGTGCCAGCTCACTAGGACAGGGTTTTGATAATGCTGAAGCTTTCTTT. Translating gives CASSLGQGFDNAEAFF.

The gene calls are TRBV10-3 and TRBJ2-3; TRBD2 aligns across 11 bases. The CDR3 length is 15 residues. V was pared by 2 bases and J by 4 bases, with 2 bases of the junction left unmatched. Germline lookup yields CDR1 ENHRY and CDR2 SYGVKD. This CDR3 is CAISEDSGRADTQYF. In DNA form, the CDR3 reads TGTGCCATCAGTGAGGATAGCGGGAGGGCAGATACGCAGTATTTT.

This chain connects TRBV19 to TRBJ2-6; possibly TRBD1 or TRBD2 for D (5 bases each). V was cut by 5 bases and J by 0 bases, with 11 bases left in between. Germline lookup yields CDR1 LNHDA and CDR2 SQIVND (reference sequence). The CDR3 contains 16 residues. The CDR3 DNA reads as TGTGCCAGTAGTCCGGGACGGATCTCTGGGGCCAACGTCCTGACTTTC. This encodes CASSPGRISGANVLTF.

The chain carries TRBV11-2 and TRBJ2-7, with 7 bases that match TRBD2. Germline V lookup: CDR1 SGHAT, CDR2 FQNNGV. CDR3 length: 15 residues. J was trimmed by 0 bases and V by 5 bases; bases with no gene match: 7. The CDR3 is CASSPIRGSSYEQYF. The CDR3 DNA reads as TGTGCCAGCAGCCCTATACGCGGGAGCTCCTACGAGCAGTACTTC.